Presented here are 17 T cell receptor beta chains from one specimen sequenced in a study of cytomegalovirus exposure and HLA in healthy donors. PCR was performed using 60 Vbeta and 13 Jbeta primers. Assay: immunoSEQ multiplex PCR; the TCRdb copy retains only in-frame clones and omits some. The table lists roughly 130,000 clones, about 78% of them singletons. The sample comprised PBMCs. These receptors were collected from a human donor in good health.

This clone was picked up a small number of times. The rearrangement uses TRBV27 and TRBJ1-2; D is uncertain. CDR3 length equals 15 residues. From germline, CDR1 is MNHEY and CDR2 SMNVEV (reference sequence). V lost 6 bases to trimming and J lost 5 bases, with 19 bases between them. Written as DNA, the CDR3 is TGTGCCAGCAGCCCTGGCGGCGTCCGGTGGTATGGCTACACCTTC. It encodes CASSPGGVRWYGYTF.

This chain links TRBV11-2 with TRBJ2-1; TRBD2 matches 10 bases. V lost 5 bases to trimming and J lost 3 bases; unmatched junction nucleotides: 4. Per germline, CDR1 SGHAT and CDR2 FQNNGV. This CDR3 region has 15 residues. CDR3 in amino acids: CASSRTSGFYNEQFF. In nucleotides, the CDR3 is TGTGCCAGCAGCCGGACTAGCGGATTCTACAATGAGCAGTTCTTC. Supplemented by reference TRBV11-2 and TRBJ2-1, the full variable domain reads EAGVAQSPRYKIIEKRQSVAFWCNPISGHATLYWYQQILGQGPKLLIQFQNNGVVDDSQLPKDRFSAERLKGVDSTLKIQPAKLEDSAVYLCASSRTSGFYNEQFFGPGTRLTVL.

The V call is TRBV5-6, the J call TRBJ2-7; 11 bases are shared with TRBD2. The CDR3 extends over 16 amino acids. CDR1 SGHDT and CDR2 YYEEEE come from the germline V gene. V lost 0 bases, J lost 4 bases, and 6 bases stayed unmatched. The CDR3 DNA reads TGTGCCAGCAGCTTGGCCGGGGCTAGCGGGAGGTACGAGCAGTACTTC. Amino acids: CASSLAGASGRYEQYF. Filled out from reference TRBV5-6 and TRBJ2-7, the complete variable domain reads DAGVTQSPTHLIKTRGQQVTLRCSPKSGHDTVSWYQQALGQGPQFIFQYYEEEERQRGNFPDRFSGHQFPNYSSELNVNALLLGDSALYLCASSLAGASGRYEQYFGPGTRLTVT.

V usage is TRBV7-9 and J usage is TRBJ1-4; D remains ambiguous. Trimming removed 4 bases at V and 5 bases at J, with 17 bases between. CDR1 is SEHNR, CDR2 FQNEAQ, per germline (reference sequence). This CDR3 has 16 amino acids. The CDR3 sequence: CASSSRAETPNEKLFF. The CDR3, as DNA: TGTGCCAGCAGCTCGCGCGCGGAGACGCCCAATGAAAAACTGTTTTTT.

The rearrangement joins TRBV7-9 to TRBJ2-5; no clear D. V was cut by 2 bases and J by 4 bases, with 2 bases left in between. CDR1 is SEHNR, CDR2 FQNEAQ, per germline (reference sequence). The CDR3 covers 11 residues. The CDR3 region is CASSLLETQYF. DNA of the CDR3: TGTGCCAGCAGCTTACTAGAGACCCAGTACTTC. Full variable domain (outside the CDR3, taken from reference TRBV7-9 and TRBJ2-5): DTGVSQNPRHKITKRGQNVTFRCDPISEHNRLYWYRQTLGQGPEFLTYFQNEAQLEKSRLLSDRFSAERPKGSFSTLEIQRTEQGDSAMYLCASSLLETQYFGPGTRLLVL.

This chain joins TRBV6-1 and TRBJ2-3; D might be TRBD2 (7 bases). The V end lost 5 bases, the J end lost 1 base, and 10 bases lay between the germline ends. The germline V gene has CDR1 MNHNS and CDR2 SASEGT. The CDR3 sequence is 14 residues long. This CDR3 reads CASSTGGRTDTQYF. The CDR3, as DNA: TGTGCCAGCAGTACCGGGGGGCGCACAGATACGCAGTATTTT.

The gene calls are TRBV19 and TRBJ2-1, with 8 bases identical to TRBD1. The CDR3 consists of 14 residues. Germline trimming cut 5 bases from V and 4 bases from J; bases unmatched to any gene: 4. Germline V gene lookup returns CDR1 LNHDA and CDR2 SQIVND (reference sequence). This chain's CDR3 is CASSPRDRYNEQFF. The CDR3, as DNA: TGTGCCAGTAGTCCGCGGGACAGGTACAATGAGCAGTTCTTC. Supplemented by reference TRBV19 and TRBJ2-1, the full variable domain reads DGGITQSPKYLFRKEGQNVTLSCEQNLNHDAMYWYRQDPGQGLRLIYYSQIVNDFQKGDIAEGYSVSREKKESFPLTVTSAQKNPTAFYLCASSPRDRYNEQFFGPGTRLTVL.

The chain has TRBV18 and TRBJ2-1; no clear D. The CDR3 runs 15 residues. The V end lost 0 bases, the J end lost 2 bases, and 8 bases lay between the germline ends. Germline loops: CDR1 KGHSH, CDR2 LQKENI. The CDR3 region is CASSPPAGTYNEQFF. For the CDR3, the DNA is TGTGCCAGCTCACCACCTGCAGGAACCTACAATGAGCAGTTCTTC.

This clone was recorded only once. The DNA for the CDR3 is TGTGCCAGCAGCAATATCGGATTGTACTCGGGGATGGGCTATGGCTACACCTTC. As protein: CASSNIGLYSGMGYGYTF. The rearrangement joins TRBV21-1 to TRBJ1-2. TRBV21-1 is labeled a pseudogene. CDR3 length: 18 amino acids.

The rearrangement uses TRBV11-2 and TRBJ2-1, with D perhaps TRBD1 (5 bases). Germline V gives CDR1 SGHAT, CDR2 FQNNGV. V gave up 1 base and J gave up 6 bases, with 10 bases separating them. The CDR3 covers 14 residues. CDR3 loop: CASSLAGRVNEQFF. In nucleotides, the CDR3 is TGTGCCAGCAGCTTAGCGGGCAGGGTCAATGAGCAGTTCTTC.

The chain carries TRBV27 and TRBJ2-2; 12 bases are a match to TRBD1. Germline values: CDR1 MNHEY, CDR2 SMNVEV (reference sequence). There are 18 residues in the CDR3. The trim removed 5 bases at V and 2 bases at J, leaving 9 bases unmatched. The DNA for the CDR3 is TGTGCCAGCAGTAGGACCGGGACAGGGGGCCCAAACACCGGGGAGCTGTTTTTT. This sequence encodes CASSRTGTGGPNTGELFF.

The chain couples TRBV30 to TRBJ2-3, with 10 positions matching TRBD2. The CDR3 is made up of 14 amino acids. V shed 4 bases and J 5 bases; nucleotides not matched to a gene: 6. Germline-derived CDR1 and CDR2 are GTSNPN and SVGIG (reference sequence). This CDR3 is CAWTKRGGGDTQYF. The DNA of the CDR3 is TGTGCCTGGACCAAGCGGGGGGGCGGAGATACGCAGTATTTT.

This clone was recorded a few times. The J gene is TRBJ1-1, the V gene TRBV19, with unresolved D. Germline V gene lookup returns CDR1 LNHDA and CDR2 SQIVND (reference sequence). The CDR3 runs 13 residues. V shed 5 bases and J shed 2 bases, with 9 bases lying between them. This chain's CDR3 is CASSHTRNTEAFF. In DNA form, the CDR3 reads TGTGCCAGTAGTCACACTAGAAACACTGAAGCTTTCTTT. Full variable domain (outside the CDR3, taken from reference TRBV19 and TRBJ1-1): DGGITQSPKYLFRKEGQNVTLSCEQNLNHDAMYWYRQDPGQGLRLIYYSQIVNDFQKGDIAEGYSVSREKKESFPLTVTSAQKNPTAFYLCASSHTRNTEAFFGQGTRLTVV.

The V and J genes are TRBV19 and TRBJ1-6, with 9 bases fitting TRBD1. After removal of 5 bases from V and 7 bases from J, the junction contained 6 bases not matched to a gene. Germline CDR1 is LNHDA and CDR2 is SQIVND (reference sequence). The CDR3 runs to 15 residues. The DNA of the CDR3 is TGTGCCAGTAGTCCGTCGGGACAGGGAAATTCACCCCTCCACTTT. It codes for CASSPSGQGNSPLHF.

The chain employs TRBV9 and TRBJ2-1; D perhaps matches TRBD1 (6 bases). The CDR3 extends over 17 amino acids. Germline CDR1 reads SGDLS; CDR2 reads YYNGEE. V dropped 4 bases and J dropped 0 bases, with 17 bases sitting between them. The CDR3 nucleotides read TGTGCCAGCAGCCTTAAGACAGGTGCGAGCTCCTACAATGAGCAGTTCTTC. Amino acids: CASSLKTGASSYNEQFF.

J is TRBJ1-2 and V is TRBV4-1, with D maybe TRBD1 (6 bases). Germline CDR1 reads MGHRA; CDR2 reads YSYEKL. This CDR3 is built from 16 residues. Trimming shortened V by 1 base and J by 0 bases, and 12 bases separated the two germline ends. The DNA of the CDR3 is TGCGCCAGCAGCCAAGGACAGGCTCCCCCTAACTATGGCTACACCTTC. Translating it yields CASSQGQAPPNYGYTF.

The rearrangement joins TRBV7-9 to TRBJ1-2; D is unclear. Per the germline V gene, CDR1 is SEHNR and CDR2 is FQNEAQ (reference sequence). The V end was cut by 1 base, the J end by 4 bases, with 10 bases between. The CDR3 runs 14 residues. The DNA of the CDR3 is TGTGCCAGCAGCTTAGACAACCCCCCCTATGGCTACACCTTC. This sequence encodes CASSLDNPPYGYTF.